Sequencing of this T cell receptor beta chain was carried out in a study of identical twins. The study, taken as a whole, reports: Out-of-frame beta sequences exhibited a weaker degree of excess twin sharing. With abundant cord blood beta clonotypes, insertions were fewer; memory repertoires showed no such pattern.

To note about this clonotype: Its antigen remains unidentified.

Germline CDR1 is WSHSY and CDR2 is SAAADI. This CDR3 contains 17 residues. After removal of 6 bases from V and 3 bases from J, the junction contained 13 bases not matched to a gene. Unique molecular identifiers were present on cDNA, and template switching added a universal primer site. TCRdb fed the 5' RACE reads into MiXCR, producing one record per CDR3 protein. The data show around 960,000 distinct CDR3 sequences, 12% seen once. These data were also filed under a second study, of yellow fever vaccine responses in identical twins.

This chain links TRBV10-2 with TRBJ2-3; 9 bases align to TRBD2. The origin of this receptor is a woman under 30 in good health. The sequenced material came from PBMCs. The CDR3 sequence: CASRDSRGGLRTDTQYF. The CDR3 nucleotides are TGCGCCAGCAGGGACTCGCGGGGGGGCTTGCGGACAGATACGCAGTATTTT.